Each of the 32 T cell receptor beta chains below was sequenced from the same sample in a study of T cells in Graves' hyperthyroidism and ophthalmopathy. RNA transcripts provided the source from which TCR beta CDR3 regions were amplified. In the first-round RT-PCR of the TCR CDR3, the HTBI primer set was used. MiXCR, applied by TCRdb to the multiplex PCR reads, yields one record per CDR3 protein. The data show under 400,000 distinct CDR3 sequences, around 25% seen once. Sequences were obtained from blood. The receptors shown here come from a man between 45 and 60 years old with Graves' hyperthyroidism.

This clonotype came up once. One end of the junction varies from germline; a read error may be responsible. The CDR3 region is CATSEGSSYEQHF. The CDR3 DNA follows: TGTGCCACCAGTGAGGGGAGCTCCTACGAGCAGCACTTC. V usage is TRBV24-1 and J usage is TRBJ2-7; perhaps TRBD2 as D (5 bases). The germline CDR1 and CDR2 sequences are KGHDR and SFDVKD. This CDR3 has 13 amino acids.

In its sample, this clonotype was seen a few times. V is TRBV10-2 and J is TRBJ2-2; 8 positions match TRBD2. The germline gives CDR1 WSHSY, CDR2 SAAADI. After removal of 7 bases from V and 5 bases from J, the junction contained 6 bases not matched to a gene. This CDR3 has 14 residues. The CDR3 coding sequence is TGCGCCAGCATTGCTAGCGGGTGGACCGGGGAGCTGTTTTTT. Translated, it gives CASIASGWTGELFF.

The chain combines TRBV10-2 with TRBJ2-7, with D possibly called TRBD1 or TRBD2 (5 bases each). The germline gives CDR1 WSHSY, CDR2 SAAADI. The ends were cut back, 7 bases at V and 4 bases at J, with 17 bases in the middle. The CDR3 runs 14 residues. In DNA, the CDR3 is TGCGCCAGCAAAGGGACCGAGAATAGGTACGAGCAGTACTTC. The encoded protein is CASKGTENRYEQYF.

The chain has TRBV11-2 and TRBJ2-1; a possible D gene is TRBD2 (6 bases). Trimming took off 1 base at V and 4 bases at J, with 20 bases between the two ends. CDR3 length: 18 amino acids. Germline V gene lookup returns CDR1 SGHAT and CDR2 FQNNGV. Here the CDR3 DNA reads TGTGCCAGCAGCTTAGTCTCGGATGGGGGACTTCCGTACAATGAGCAGTTCTTC. This gives the protein CASSLVSDGGLPYNEQFF.

There are a few counts of this clonotype. The chain links TRBV20-1 to TRBJ2-1; TRBD1 aligns across 8 bases. Germline V gives CDR1 DFQATT, CDR2 SNEGSKA (reference sequence). This CDR3 is 12 amino acids long. The junction had 7 bases not matched to a gene; V was cut back by 6 bases and J by 9 bases. The CDR3 reads CSARNRGIEQFF. DNA of the CDR3: TGCAGTGCACGAAACAGGGGGATTGAGCAGTTCTTC.

In DNA, the CDR3 is TGTGCCACCAGGGCCCCCATAGGGGACTCGGATGAGCAGTTCTTC. Translated, it gives CATRAPIGDSDEQFF. The V call is TRBV24-1, the J call TRBJ2-1, with D tentatively TRBD2 (6 bases). Trimming removed 7 bases at V and 8 bases at J, with 20 bases between. From germline, CDR1 is KGHDR and CDR2 SFDVKD. The CDR3 has 15 residues.

This clonotype was seen more than once but under ten times. This chain joins TRBV20-1 and TRBJ2-7; D might be TRBD2 (5 bases). V shed 2 bases and J shed 0 bases, with 11 bases lying between them. The CDR3 has 14 residues. CDR1 and CDR2 (germline): DFQATT, SNEGSKA (reference sequence). In DNA form, the CDR3 reads TGCAGTGCTAGACTCAGCGGAAGCTCCTACGAGCAGTACTTC. This translates into CSARLSGSSYEQYF.

This chain connects TRBV2 to TRBJ2-7; perhaps TRBD1 as D (5 bases). Trimming cost V 6 bases and J 0 bases, with 12 bases left between them. This CDR3 region has 14 residues. The V gene's germline CDR1 is SNHLY and CDR2 FYNNEI. CDR3 bases: TGTGCCAGCAGAGAGACAGAGAGCTCCTACGAGCAGTACTTC. It yields the protein CASRETESSYEQYF.

This chain joins TRBV6-1 and TRBJ2-3, with a tentative D call TRBD1 (5 bases). CDR3 length: 12 residues. V shed 3 bases and J shed 6 bases, with 7 bases lying between them. CDR1 is MNHNS, CDR2 SASEGT, per germline. CDR3 DNA sequence: TGTGCCAGCAGTGACAGGGTGGATACGCAGTATTTT. Its translation is CASSDRVDTQYF.

Here the CDR3 reads CASSQERGNTEAFF. CDR3 bases: TGCGCCAGCAGCCAAGAAAGGGGGAACACTGAAGCTTTCTTT. The chain carries TRBV4-1 and TRBJ1-1, with D perhaps matching TRBD1 (5 bases). Germline V CDR1 and CDR2: MGHRA, YSYEKL. Trimming cost V 0 bases and J 1 base, with 6 bases left between them. There are 14 residues in the CDR3.

This clonotype was picked up many times. CDR3 nucleotides: TGTGCCAGCAGTTTGACCCAAGAGACCCAGTACTTC. Its protein product is CASSLTQETQYF. The V call is TRBV12-3 or TRBV12-4, the J call TRBJ2-5; D remains unclear. V was clipped by 3 bases and J by 1 base, with 3 bases between them. The CDR3 is made up of 12 amino acids.

This clonotype was counted only a few times. A much larger clone differs from this one at a single base, so this may be a read error. The chain couples TRBV18 to TRBJ2-3, with D possibly TRBD1 on 5 matching bases. The CDR3 contains 15 residues. CDR1 is KGHSH, CDR2 LQKENI, per germline. The CDR3 DNA is TGTGCCAGCCCACCACGGGCAGGGAGCACAGATACGCAGTATTTT. This gives the protein CASPPRAGSTDTQYF.

The table lists this clonotype with many counts. The genes are TRBV12-3 or TRBV12-4 and TRBJ2-3; 7 bases are a match to TRBD2. Unmatched junction bases numbered 6, after V lost 6 bases and J lost 0 bases. The CDR3 consists of 15 residues. CDR3 sequence reads: CASRRAGTSTDTQYF. DNA for the CDR3: TGTGCCAGCAGACGAGCGGGGACTAGCACAGATACGCAGTATTTT.

The chain uses TRBV27 and TRBJ2-7, with D hard to call. Deletions cut 4 bases from V and 0 bases from J, with 13 bases between. The V gene's germline CDR1 is MNHEY and CDR2 SMNVEV (reference sequence). CDR3 size: 15 residues. CDR3 in amino acids: CASSSPRNSSYEQYF. As DNA, the CDR3 is TGTGCCAGCAGTTCTCCTCGGAATAGCTCCTACGAGCAGTACTTC.

Concerning this clonotype itself: A clone one base away is much larger, so this may be a read error. This sequence joins TRBV27 and TRBJ2-7; 7 bases align to TRBD2. The CDR3 covers 14 residues. CDR1 and CDR2 (germline): MNHEY, SMNVEV (reference sequence). CDR3 protein: CASSPRAGVYGQYF. CDR3 bases: TGTGCCAGTTCCCCACGGGCGGGAGTTTACGGGCAGTACTTC.

This chain connects TRBV7-6 to TRBJ1-5; D gene uncertain. The CDR3 runs to 15 residues. The V gene's germline CDR1 is SGHVS and CDR2 FNYEAQ. Trimming took off 1 base at V and 5 bases at J, with 12 bases between the two ends. CDR3 amino acids: CASSLVETSDQPQHF. In DNA form, the CDR3 reads TGTGCCAGCAGCTTAGTGGAGACATCCGATCAGCCCCAGCATTTT.

V gene TRBV28 combines with J gene TRBJ2-6; D uncertain. Trimming pared 8 bases from V and 2 bases from J, leaving 7 bases between. From germline, CDR1 is MDHEN and CDR2 SYDVKM. This CDR3 spans 13 amino acids. CDR3 sequence (DNA): TGTGCCAGCGGCCTCACTGGGGCCAACGTCCTGACTTTC. Translating it yields CASGLTGANVLTF.

This clonotype came up a few times. The rearrangement uses TRBV6-1 and TRBJ2-7; D gene unclear. Germline V gene sequence: CDR1 MNHNS, CDR2 SASEGT. Trimming pared 8 bases from V and 1 base from J, leaving 9 bases between. The CDR3 covers 12 residues. CDR3 region: CASGDQSYEQYF. The CDR3 DNA reads as TGTGCCAGCGGGGATCAGTCCTACGAGCAGTACTTC.

The chain is built from TRBV6-4 and TRBJ2-7; D is possibly TRBD2 (6 bases). Trimming shortened V by 5 bases and J by 1 base, and 15 bases separated the two germline ends. The CDR3 runs to 15 residues. Germline assignment: CDR1 MRHNA and CDR2 SNTAGT. CDR3 sequence (DNA): TGTGCCAGCAGTCCGTTCTGGGGGGAATCCTACGAGCAGTACTTC. Translation gives CASSPFWGESYEQYF.

The V and J genes are TRBV5-1 and TRBJ2-5, with a weak D call TRBD2 (6 bases). From germline, CDR1 is SGHRS and CDR2 YFSETQ. This CDR3 spans 13 amino acids. V was trimmed by 5 bases and J by 4 bases, leaving 12 bases between them. CDR3 bases: TGCGCCAGCAGTTCCTACGGGGGAGAGACCCAGTACTTC. Its protein product is CASSSYGGETQYF.

The chain has TRBV29-1 and TRBJ2-1; tentatively, D is TRBD2 (5 bases). This CDR3 is 11 amino acids long. V lost 5 bases and J 9 bases, leaving 11 bases between the germline ends. Per germline, CDR1 SQVTM and CDR2 ANQGSEA. The CDR3 protein is CSVKEALEQFF. CDR3 DNA sequence: TGCAGCGTTAAGGAGGCGCTTGAGCAGTTCTTC.

The chain uses TRBV20-1 and TRBJ2-7; TRBD2 matches at 8 bases. The CDR3 totals 13 residues. V shed 6 bases and J 4 bases; nucleotides not matched to a gene: 8. The V gene's germline CDR1 is DFQATT and CDR2 SNEGSKA (reference sequence). DNA for the CDR3: TGCAGTGCCAACATAGCGGGATCTTACGAGCAGTACTTC. This codes for CSANIAGSYEQYF.

This clonotype came up a few times. The chain employs TRBV12-3 or TRBV12-4 and TRBJ1-1; perhaps TRBD1 as D (5 bases). V was clipped by 8 bases and J by 6 bases, with 19 bases between them. The CDR3 has 14 amino acids. The CDR3, as DNA: TGTGCCAGCTCCCTTGGAGGGGTAGGTTCTGAAGCTTTCTTT. Encoded protein: CASSLGGVGSEAFF.

This clonotype was seen ten or more times. DNA of the CDR3: TGTGCCAGCAGTTCCCTGACTAGCGGGAGACAAGAGACCCAGTACTTC. Protein product: CASSSLTSGRQETQYF. This chain connects TRBV28 to TRBJ2-5, with 12 bases that match TRBD2. This CDR3 region has 16 residues. Germline V gives CDR1 MDHEN, CDR2 SYDVKM. V was pared by 4 bases and J by 2 bases, with 5 bases of the junction left unmatched. The entire variable domain, with the rest obtained from reference TRBV28 and TRBJ2-5, is as follows: DVKVTQSSRYLVKRTGEKVFLECVQDMDHENMFWYRQDPGLGLRLIYFSYDVKMKEKGDIPEGYSVSREKKERFSLILESASTNQTSMYLCASSSLTSGRQETQYFGPGTRLLVL.

The V and J genes are TRBV19 and TRBJ2-2; D might be TRBD1 or TRBD2, each matching 5 bases. Germline V gene data show CDR1 as LNHDA and CDR2 as SQIVND (reference sequence). Trimming shortened V by 4 bases and J by 4 bases, and 16 bases separated the two germline ends. The CDR3 is 16 residues long. CDR3 in DNA: TGTGCCAGTAGTAAGAGCCAAGGGACGGGCACCGGGGAGCTGTTTTTT. It translates to CASSKSQGTGTGELFF.

The rearrangement uses TRBV19 and TRBJ2-3; 16 bases fit TRBD2. J gave up 5 bases and V 4 bases, and 9 bases lay outside the gene matches. The CDR3 contains 18 residues. CDR1 and CDR2 (germline): LNHDA, SQIVND (reference sequence). The CDR3 protein is CASSTGLAGGPLRDTQYF. CDR3 sequence (DNA): TGTGCCAGTAGTACGGGACTAGCGGGAGGGCCTCTCAGAGATACGCAGTATTTT. The variable domain in full, completed from reference TRBV19 and TRBJ2-3, reads DGGITQSPKYLFRKEGQNVTLSCEQNLNHDAMYWYRQDPGQGLRLIYYSQIVNDFQKGDIAEGYSVSREKKESFPLTVTSAQKNPTAFYLCASSTGLAGGPLRDTQYFGPGTRLTVL.

The table lists this clonotype with a few counts. The chain links TRBV2 to TRBJ2-1, with 9 bases that match TRBD2. This CDR3 has 18 residues. Germline CDR1 SNHLY, CDR2 FYNNEI. The V segment lost 5 bases and the J segment 3 bases; nucleotides outside the gene matches: 14. The CDR3 DNA follows: TGTGCCAGCAGTAACTCGGGCATGGGACTAGCTTTCTACAATGAGCAGTTCTTC. Amino acid sequence: CASSNSGMGLAFYNEQFF.

This clonotype showed up just a few times. The chain uses TRBV24-1 and TRBJ1-2, with D possibly matching TRBD1 (5 bases). Trimming stripped 4 bases from V and 7 bases from J, with 12 bases between. The germline V gene encodes CDR1 KGHDR and CDR2 SFDVKD. This CDR3 has 13 amino acids. The CDR3 region is CATSDGRGGGYTF. CDR3 in DNA: TGTGCCACCAGTGACGGGAGGGGTGGTGGCTACACCTTC.

V is TRBV5-1 and J is TRBJ2-5; D perhaps matches TRBD2 (5 bases). V gave up 4 bases and J gave up 5 bases, with 15 bases separating them. CDR1 SGHRS and CDR2 YFSETQ come from the germline V gene. This CDR3 is 14 amino acids long. This CDR3 is CASSPRGSGETQYF. The CDR3, as DNA: TGCGCCAGCAGCCCCCGGGGTTCGGGGGAGACCCAGTACTTC. The full variable domain, rest sourced from reference TRBV5-1 and TRBJ2-5, is KAGVTQTPRYLIKTRGQQVTLSCSPISGHRSVSWYQQTPGQGLQFLFEYFSETQRNKGNFPGRFSGRQFSNSRSEMNVSTLELGDSALYLCASSPRGSGETQYFGPGTRLLVL.

V usage is TRBV12-3 or TRBV12-4 and J usage is TRBJ1-2; TRBD1 is a possible D gene (5 bases). The V end lost 6 bases, the J end lost 4 bases, and 18 bases lay between the germline ends. CDR3 size: 15 residues. The CDR3 protein is CASSPAIGRGYGYTF. The CDR3 DNA follows: TGTGCCAGCAGCCCCGCAATCGGGAGGGGCTATGGCTACACCTTC.

This clonotype has ten or more counts. This sequence joins TRBV4-1 and TRBJ2-7, with TRBD1 as a possible D gene (6 bases). Looked up from germline, CDR1 is MGHRA and CDR2 is YSYEKL. V was pared by 1 base and J by 1 base, with 11 bases between. CDR3 length equals 15 residues. The CDR3 is CASSQVSQGSYEQYF. DNA of the CDR3: TGCGCCAGCAGCCAAGTATCACAGGGTTCCTACGAGCAGTACTTC.

This chain links TRBV27 with TRBJ2-1, with TRBD1 matching 11 bases. CDR3 size: 13 residues. The trim removed 7 bases at V and 12 bases at J, leaving 8 bases unmatched. Germline CDR1 MNHEY, CDR2 SMNVEV (reference sequence). The chain's CDR3 is CASTPGTGGRQFF. For the CDR3, the DNA is TGTGCCAGCACACCCGGGACAGGGGGTCGGCAGTTCTTC.